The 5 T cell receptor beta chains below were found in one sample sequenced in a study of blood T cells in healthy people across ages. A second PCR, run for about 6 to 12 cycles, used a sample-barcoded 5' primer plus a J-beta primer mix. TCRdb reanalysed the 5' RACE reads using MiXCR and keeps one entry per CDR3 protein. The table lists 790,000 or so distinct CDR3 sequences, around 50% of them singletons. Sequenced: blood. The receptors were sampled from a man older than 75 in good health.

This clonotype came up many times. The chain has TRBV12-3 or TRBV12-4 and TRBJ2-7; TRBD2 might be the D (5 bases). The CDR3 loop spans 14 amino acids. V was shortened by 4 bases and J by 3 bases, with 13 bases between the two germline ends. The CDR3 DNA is TGTGCCAGCAGTTCAAACGGGGTGAGCTACGAGCAGTACTTC. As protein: CASSSNGVSYEQYF.

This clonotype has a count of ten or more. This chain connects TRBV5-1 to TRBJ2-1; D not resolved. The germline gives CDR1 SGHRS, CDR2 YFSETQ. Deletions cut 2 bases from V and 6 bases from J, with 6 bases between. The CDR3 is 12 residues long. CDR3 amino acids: CASSFTGNEQFF. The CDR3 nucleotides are TGCGCCAGCAGCTTTACGGGCAATGAGCAGTTCTTC. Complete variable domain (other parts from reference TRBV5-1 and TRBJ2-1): KAGVTQTPRYLIKTRGQQVTLSCSPISGHRSVSWYQQTPGQGLQFLFEYFSETQRNKGNFPGRFSGRQFSNSRSEMNVSTLELGDSALYLCASSFTGNEQFFGPGTRLTVL.

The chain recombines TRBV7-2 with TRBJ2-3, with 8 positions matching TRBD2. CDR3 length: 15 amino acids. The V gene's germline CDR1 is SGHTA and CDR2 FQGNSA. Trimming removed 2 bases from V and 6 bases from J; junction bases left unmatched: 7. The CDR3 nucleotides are TGTGCCAGCAGCTTACTAACGGGAGGGTACGATACGCAGTATTTT. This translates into CASSLLTGGYDTQYF.

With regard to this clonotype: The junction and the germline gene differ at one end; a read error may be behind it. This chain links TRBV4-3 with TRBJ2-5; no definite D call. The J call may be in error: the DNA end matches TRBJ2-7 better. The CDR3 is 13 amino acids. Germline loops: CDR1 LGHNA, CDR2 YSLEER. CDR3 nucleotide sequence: TGCGCCAGCAGCCAAGGGCCCTCCCACGAGCAGTACTTC. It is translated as CASSQGPSHEQYF.

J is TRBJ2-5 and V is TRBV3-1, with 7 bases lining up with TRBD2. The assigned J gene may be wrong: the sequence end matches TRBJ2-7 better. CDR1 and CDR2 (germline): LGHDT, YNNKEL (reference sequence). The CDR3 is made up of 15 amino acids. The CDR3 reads CASSHFGAGAHEQYF. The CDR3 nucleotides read TGTGCCAGCAGCCATTTTGGGGCGGGAGCCCACGAGCAGTACTTC.